This T cell receptor beta chain was identified in a study of T cell responses to AZD1222 COVID-19 vaccine. Remarks on this clone: Its antigen is currently unknown.

Points from the study as a whole: Donors skewed white British and female; clonal diversity was possibly underestimated. CD4 TCRs covered the whole spike, strongest at regions 160-218 and 743-854.

The protocol was immunoSEQ multiplex PCR, while the TCRdb copy is restricted to in-frame clones and leaves out a portion. This sample has over 100,000 clones, with around 90% found just once. The germline V gene has CDR1 SGHNT and CDR2 YYREEE (reference sequence). Trimming took 4 bases from V and 4 from J, leaving 11 bases between them. This CDR3 is 14 amino acids long. The receptor comes from an adult in good health. The sample consisted of peripheral blood, taken on day 0 of AZD1222 vaccination. V usage is TRBV5-4 and J usage is TRBJ1-4, with TRBD1 as a possible D gene (5 bases). CDR3 nucleotide sequence: TGTGCCAGCAGCCTAGGGACCTATAATGAAAAACTGTTTTTT. This codes for CASSLGTYNEKLFF. The complete variable domain, with remaining parts taken from reference TRBV5-4 and TRBJ1-4, reads ETGVTQSPTHLIKTRGQQVTLRCSSQSGHNTVSWYQQALGQGPQFIFQYYREEENGRGNFPPRFSGLQFPNYSSELNVNALELDDSALYLCASSLGTYNEKLFFGSGTQLSVL.